This T cell receptor beta chain came from a study of CD8+ T cells in alopecia areata (dated by TCRdb to the late 2010s). In terms of the full investigation: The treated patients, all with moderate-to-severe alopecia areata, were enrolled in an open-label pilot trial of oral tofacitinib given at 5 to 10 mg twice daily. Patients received tofacitinib for 6 to 18 months and were then followed off drug for 6 months to check for delayed response and recurrence. In treated patients, disease severity was measured using the SALT score, which gives the percentage of scalp surface area affected. The study used high-throughput TCRbeta sequencing to examine T cell clonal expansion in alopecia areata, in both the C3H/HeJ mouse model and human patients. On the human side, TCRbeta sequencing was run on scalp tissue and on sorted CD4+ and CD8+ peripheral blood T cells from healthy controls and from alopecia areata patients with either patchy or totalis/universalis disease. Biopsies were taken from tofacitinib-treated patients at baseline and at 4 and 24 weeks of treatment, and a later scalp biopsy was taken in several of the tofacitinib-treated patients. Scalp clonality was compared among normal scalp (n=4), patchy alopecia areata scalp (n=8), and alopecia totalis/universalis scalp (n=8). RNA came from the PAXgene miRNA kit for fixed scalp, the miRNeasy kit for PBMCs, and the RNeasy kit for mouse skin. immunoSEQ multiplex PCR using 35 Vbeta forward primers and 13 Jbeta reverse primers was used to amplify TCRbeta CDR3 regions.

The time point label for this specimen denotes: around 24 weeks on oral tofacitinib. In the paper's terms, the treatment or condition label means: oral pan-JAK inhibitor, 5-10 mg twice daily. Lesional scalp punch biopsies and peripheral blood were collected from alopecia areata patients. PBMCs were isolated by density centrifugation and stained for CD3, CD4 and CD8, after which CD4+ and CD8+ T cells were sorted on a FACSAria. Receptor amplification or capture employed the immunoSEQ multiplex PCR assay. To provide template for TCR sequencing, every sample had RNA extracted and reverse transcribed into cDNA. First-strand cDNA was synthesized using SuperScript III with a 2:1 mix of oligo-dT and random hexamers. A synthetic immune receptor repertoire was used to measure amplification bias, and any remaining bias was corrected computationally. For the original study's pipeline: Raw reads were preprocessed to remove errors, and CDR3 was defined according to IMGT conventions as the region from the conserved cysteine to phenylalanine. To get clonality, Shannon entropy was normalized by log2 of the number of productive unique TCRs and the result was subtracted from 1. Whether scalp clones were CD4 or CD8 was inferred by matching scalp TCRbeta sequences against CD4 and CD8 repertoires sorted from blood. TCRdb took over this immuneACCESS table, retaining in-frame rearrangements with V and J assigned. Such tables are incomplete; in checked studies, under half of the missing clones stem from an unresolved V gene, and the remainder is unexplained. The DNA was the basis for D and trimming; V, J and clone size are from that table. This sample lists 150,000 to 200,000 clones; over 55% were detected once. The top ten constitute 1% of the sample.

The study at large found these results: Compared with normal scalp, lesional scalp, particularly in alopecia totalis/universalis, had higher clonality and more expanded CD8+ clones, which suggests antigenic drive. The treated cohort was small, with a single nonresponder, so links between baseline CD8+ expansion and response need larger studies. Compared with mice, TCR sequences shared between patients were less clear, possibly partly because of HLA diversity across the patient population. Many expanded lesional clones persisted in scalp and blood during tofacitinib treatment, which may partly explain relapse after stopping treatment. Unlike mouse skin, where gammadelta T cells dominate, normal human skin contains resident alphabeta T cells that get sequenced too, which complicates analysis of the scalp TCR repertoire. Tofacitinib significantly decreased scalp clonality and the number of expanded CD8+ clones among the top 100 scalp clones.

The junction shows trimming of 6 bases on V and 4 bases on J, plus 7 bases between the germline ends. CDR1 and CDR2, per the germline V gene, are SGDLS and YYNGEE. There are 11 amino acids in the CDR3, from cysteine to phenylalanine inclusive. The sequence is cut down to CDR3 DNA, 33 bases in frame from base 1. Of note for this clone: This clone's antigen is unknown. No much larger clone exists at a distance of one base, and base qualities are not known.

This TCR derives from a human donor with alopecia areata. The source material was CD4+ T cells sorted from blood, sampled at week 24, from a patient treated with tofacitinib. The receptor chain draws on TRBV9 and TRBJ1-2, with the D gene not clear enough to name. The nucleotide sequence is given as TGTGCCAGCAACATCGGCTATGGCTACACCTTC. Translated, this gives CASNIGYGYTF.